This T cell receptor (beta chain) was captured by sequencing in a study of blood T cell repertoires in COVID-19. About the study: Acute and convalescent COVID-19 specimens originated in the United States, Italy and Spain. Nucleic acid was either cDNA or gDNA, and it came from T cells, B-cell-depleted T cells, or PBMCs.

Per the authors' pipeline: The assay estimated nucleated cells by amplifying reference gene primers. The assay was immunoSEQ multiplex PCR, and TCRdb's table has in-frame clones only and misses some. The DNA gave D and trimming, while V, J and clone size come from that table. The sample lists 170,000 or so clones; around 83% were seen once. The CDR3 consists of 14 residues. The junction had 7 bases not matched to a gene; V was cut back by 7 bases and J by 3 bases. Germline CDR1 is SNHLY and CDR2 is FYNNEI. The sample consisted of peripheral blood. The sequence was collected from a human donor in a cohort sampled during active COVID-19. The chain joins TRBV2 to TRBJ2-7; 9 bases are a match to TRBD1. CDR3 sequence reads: CASTPGTGNYEQYF. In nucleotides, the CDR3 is TGTGCCAGCACTCCCGGGACAGGGAACTACGAGCAGTACTTC.